This T cell receptor beta chain was found in a study of shared T cell receptors in the human thymus. This clone was counted between two and nine times. TCRdb's copy holds only in-frame clones and misses some; the assay was immunoSEQ multiplex PCR. The repertoire has approximately 490,000 clones, around 78% of them found once; the top ten carry about 0.013%. The germline CDR1 and CDR2 sequences are LNHDA and SQIVND (reference sequence). The CDR3 totals 14 residues. The ends lost 6 bases at V and 4 bases at J; junction bases unmatched: 5. This sample also appeared in a second study, on human thymus T cells. That publication notes: Thymic material originated from resections removed in the course of corrective heart surgery. Thymic and blood repertoires appeared to carry a bias in their V and J gene usage. Thymic repertoires overlap heavily among unrelated individuals, related research has reported.

The origin of this receptor is a boy in the first two years of life with a congenital heart defect. Sequencing used thymocytes. This chain connects TRBV19 to TRBJ1-2; TRBD1 matches at 10 bases. The CDR3 here is CASRRQGAVYGYTF. CDR3 nucleotides: TGTGCCAGTAGACGACAGGGGGCCGTCTATGGCTACACCTTC.